This T cell receptor beta chain is drawn from a study of response to subunit inactivated influenza vaccine. MiXCR, applied by TCRdb to the RT-PCR reads, yields one record per CDR3 protein. The data contain about 700,000 distinct CDR3 sequences, 14% of them singletons. Trimming cost V 1 base and J 4 bases; bases outside gene matches: 4. Germline V gene data show CDR1 as SQVTM and CDR2 as ANQGSEA. The CDR3 extends over 14 amino acids. Sequenced here: PBMCs from blood, sampled 14 days before vaccination. J is TRBJ2-5 and V is TRBV29-1, with TRBD1 matching 9 bases. The origin of this receptor is a man aged 45 to 65 who received an inactivated influenza vaccine. In DNA, the CDR3 is TGCAGCGTTGAAGCGGACAGGGGTGCAGAGACCCAGTACTTC. It is translated as CSVEADRGAETQYF.